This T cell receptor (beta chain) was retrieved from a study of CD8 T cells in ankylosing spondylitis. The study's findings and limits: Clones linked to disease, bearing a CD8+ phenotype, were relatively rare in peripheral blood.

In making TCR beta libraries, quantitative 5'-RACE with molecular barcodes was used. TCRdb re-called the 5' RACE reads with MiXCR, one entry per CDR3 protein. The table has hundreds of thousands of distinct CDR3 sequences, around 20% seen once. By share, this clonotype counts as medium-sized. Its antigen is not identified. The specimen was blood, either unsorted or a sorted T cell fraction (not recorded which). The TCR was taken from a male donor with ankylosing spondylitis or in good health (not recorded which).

CDR3 in DNA: TGCAGCGTTGCCGGACTAGCGGAAGGGTCGGCGCCAAGCGAGACCCAGTACTTC. The encoded protein is CSVAGLAEGSAPSETQYF. This chain links TRBV29-1 with TRBJ2-5; TRBD2 matches at 10 bases. Germline lookup yields CDR1 SQVTM and CDR2 ANQGSEA. The CDR3 has 18 amino acids. V was pared by 4 bases and J by 5 bases, with 19 bases of the junction left unmatched.